These 25 T cell receptor beta chains originate from one sample sequenced in a study of regulatory T cells in long-lasting Graves disease. Construction of TCR beta libraries relied on iRepertoire HTBI primers and on Arm-PCR targeting CDR3 regions. TCRdb used MiXCR to reprocess the multiplex PCR reads, holding one entry per CDR3 protein. This table holds about 400,000 distinct CDR3 sequences, 15% found once. Time point: newly diagnosed GD, antithyroid drugs for less than 3 months. PBMCs were the source of the RNA used for TCR sequencing. This sample also appeared in a second study, on T cells in Graves' hyperthyroidism and ophthalmopathy.

The sample was peripheral blood mononuclear cells (PBMCs), taken at new diagnosis, from a patient treated with antithyroid drugs. Receptors originate from a woman between 40 and 55 years old with Graves disease.

The rearrangement uses TRBV28 and TRBJ2-3; the match to TRBD1 covers 10 bases. The V gene's germline CDR1 is MDHEN and CDR2 SYDVKM. The V gene end was trimmed by 6 bases and the J gene end by 6 bases; junction bases not matched to a gene: 6. This CDR3 is 14 amino acids long. The CDR3 spells CASRDRGGRDTQYF. The CDR3 nucleotides read TGTGCCAGCAGGGACAGGGGGGGGAGGGATACGCAGTATTTT.

This clonotype was detected ten times or more. The chain is built from TRBV12-5 and TRBJ2-1, with D possibly matching TRBD2 (7 bases). V was cut by 1 base and J by 5 bases, with 18 bases left in between. From germline, CDR1 is LGHNT and CDR2 FRNRAP. The CDR3 contains 17 residues. This CDR3 is CASGLGEGGKQHNEQFF. DNA of the CDR3: TGTGCTAGTGGTTTGGGGGAGGGGGGGAAACAACACAATGAGCAGTTCTTC.

This clonotype has only a few counts. Since a much larger clone is just one base distant, this may be a read error. V gene TRBV2 combines with J gene TRBJ2-3; the D call may be TRBD1 or TRBD2 (6 bases each). The CDR3 runs to 13 residues. Germline V gene data show CDR1 as SNHLY and CDR2 as FYNNEI. CDR3 nucleotides: TGTGCCAGCAGCGGGGGCCCCACAGATGCGCAGTATTTT. Its translation is CASSGGPTDAQYF.

The V call is TRBV11-3, the J call TRBJ2-3; 11 bases line up with TRBD2. V gave up 5 bases and J gave up 7 bases; unmatched junction bases: 5. The germline CDR1 and CDR2 sequences are SGHNT and YENEEA. The CDR3 runs to 14 residues. CDR3 DNA sequence: TGTGCCAGCAGCCCAAGACTAGCGGGAAATACGCAGTATTTT. Protein sequence: CASSPRLAGNTQYF.

This clonotype was detected ten times or more. CDR3 region: CASGRDNSAETQYF. CDR3 bases: TGTGCTAGTGGTCGGGACAATTCCGCGGAGACCCAGTACTTC. The gene calls are TRBV12-5 and TRBJ2-5; TRBD1 might be the D (6 bases). The V end lost 5 bases, the J end lost 5 bases, and 15 bases lay between the germline ends. The CDR3 sequence is 14 residues long. Germline CDR1 and CDR2: LGHNT and FRNRAP.

The genes are TRBV28 and TRBJ2-5, with 7 bases lining up with TRBD2. Germline loops: CDR1 MDHEN, CDR2 SYDVKM. Losses at the gene ends were 5 bases for V and 1 base for J; bases not matched to a gene: 4. CDR3 length: 14 amino acids. For the CDR3, the DNA is TGTGCCAGCAGTCTAGCGGACCTCCAAGAGACCCAGTACTTC. As protein: CASSLADLQETQYF.

This clonotype has only a few counts. This chain uses TRBV29-1 with TRBJ2-5; 7 nucleotides match TRBD2. The CDR3 runs 12 residues. The junction had 3 bases not matched to a gene; V was cut back by 4 bases and J by 4 bases. In germline, CDR1 is SQVTM, CDR2 ANQGSEA. The CDR3 nucleotides read TGCAGCGTTGGGCCGGGAGGAGAGACCCAGTACTTC. Translation gives CSVGPGGETQYF.

This clonotype was observed at least ten times. V is TRBV15 and J is TRBJ2-1; TRBD1 matches at 10 bases. From germline, CDR1 is LNHNV and CDR2 YYDKDF (reference sequence). The trim removed 0 bases at V and 6 bases at J, leaving 5 bases unmatched. CDR3 length: 16 residues. CDR3 protein: CATSRERTGGGNEQFF. The DNA for the CDR3 is TGTGCCACCAGCAGAGAGAGGACAGGGGGTGGCAATGAGCAGTTCTTC.

In this sample, this clonotype turned up many times. V and J are TRBV6-2 or TRBV6-3 and TRBJ2-1; TRBD2 aligns across 8 bases. J was trimmed by 3 bases and V by 4 bases; bases with no gene match: 8. The CDR3 spans 16 residues. Per germline, CDR1 MNHEY and CDR2 SVGEGT. CDR3 amino acids: CASSFRLASIYNEQFF. The CDR3 region has the DNA TGTGCCAGCAGTTTTAGACTAGCGAGCATCTACAATGAGCAGTTCTTC.

This clonotype was seen many times. J is TRBJ2-7 and V is TRBV19, with 8 bases matching TRBD1. The CDR3 extends over 15 amino acids. Per the germline V gene, CDR1 is LNHDA and CDR2 is SQIVND (reference sequence). J lost 3 bases, V lost 4 bases, and 8 bases had no gene match. The CDR3 reads CASSKPTTGVYEQYF. The CDR3 DNA is TGTGCCAGTAGTAAACCCACGACAGGGGTCTACGAGCAGTACTTC. The whole variable domain, filled in from reference TRBV19 and TRBJ2-7, reads DGGITQSPKYLFRKEGQNVTLSCEQNLNHDAMYWYRQDPGQGLRLIYYSQIVNDFQKGDIAEGYSVSREKKESFPLTVTSAQKNPTAFYLCASSKPTTGVYEQYFGPGTRLTVT.

Worth noting for this clonotype: This may arise from a read error, as a much more abundant clone is one base away. This chain uses TRBV29-1 with TRBJ2-7, with D possibly matching TRBD2 (5 bases). The CDR3 extends over 13 amino acids. V was cut by 4 bases and J by 0 bases, with 10 bases left in between. Germline V gene sequence: CDR1 SQVTM, CDR2 ANQGSEA. The CDR3 sequence is CSVGDGISYEQYF. CDR3 nucleotides: TGCAGCGTTGGAGACGGGATCTCCTACGAGCAGTACTTC.

This clonotype was observed a handful of times. This chain links TRBV19 with TRBJ2-1; D gene uncertain. CDR3 length equals 14 residues. Germline V gene lookup returns CDR1 LNHDA and CDR2 SQIVND (reference sequence). Between the trimmed V and J ends, which lost 0 bases and 3 bases, there was a span of 6 bases. The CDR3 bases are TGTGCCAGTAGTATAGAGGGTAGCTACAATGAGCAGTTCTTC. It translates to CASSIEGSYNEQFF.

Note on this clonotype: A much more abundant neighbour one base away suggests this may be a read error. CDR3 residues: CASGKGGPYYERYF. The CDR3 coding sequence is TGTGCCAGCGGTAAAGGCGGGCCCTACTACGAGCGGTACTTC. The chain carries TRBV6-1 and TRBJ2-7; a possible D gene is TRBD2 (5 bases). The CDR3 covers 14 residues. Germline CDR1 reads MNHNS; CDR2 reads SASEGT.

This clonotype was recorded at least ten times. This sequence joins TRBV6-1 and TRBJ1-2, with D hard to call. This CDR3 has 14 residues. V was clipped by 2 bases and J by 0 bases, with 7 bases between them. The germline CDR1 and CDR2 sequences are MNHNS and SASEGT. DNA of the CDR3: TGTGCCAGCAGTGAAAGTGGCGCTAACTATGGCTACACCTTC. Translation: CASSESGANYGYTF.

Comment on this clonotype: A much larger clone lies one base from this, so it may be a read error. This chain uses TRBV28 with TRBJ1-6, with D maybe TRBD1 (6 bases). This CDR3 spans 18 amino acids. V lost 6 bases and J 4 bases, leaving 22 bases between the germline ends. Per germline, CDR1 MDHEN and CDR2 SYDVKM. The CDR3 DNA reads as TGTGCCAGCAGACCGTACTGGGACACGGACCTTTATAATTCACCCCTCCACTTT. It yields the protein CASRPYWDTDLYNSPLHF. The entire variable domain, with the rest obtained from reference TRBV28 and TRBJ1-6, is as follows: DVKVTQSSRYLVKRTGEKVFLECVQDMDHENMFWYRQDPGLGLRLIYFSYDVKMKEKGDIPEGYSVSREKKERFSLILESASTNQTSMYLCASRPYWDTDLYNSPLHFGNGTRLTVT.

This clonotype was detected ten times or more. J is TRBJ2-5 and V is TRBV5-5; 14 nucleotides line up with TRBD2. CDR1 SGHKS and CDR2 YYEKEE come from the germline V gene (reference sequence). This CDR3 has 15 amino acids. The V and J ends lost 4 bases and 4 bases, in that order; junction bases with no gene match: 3. In DNA form, the CDR3 reads TGTGCCAGCAGCGTCGGACTAGCGGGAGGAGAGACCCAGTACTTC. Protein sequence: CASSVGLAGGETQYF.

This clonotype has only a few counts. The CDR3 loop is CASSYREGEAFF. CDR3 DNA: TGTGCCAGCTCATACAGGGAGGGTGAAGCTTTCTTT. The chain joins TRBV18 to TRBJ1-1, with D perhaps TRBD1 (6 bases). The V end lost 5 bases, the J end lost 7 bases, and 11 bases lay between the germline ends. CDR1 is KGHSH and CDR2 is LQKENI in the germline V gene. This CDR3 has 12 amino acids.

Many counts were recorded for this clonotype. The chain recombines TRBV19 with TRBJ2-2, with 8 bases aligning to TRBD1. This CDR3 is 14 amino acids long. J lost 5 bases, V lost 6 bases, and 5 bases had no gene match. The germline V gene has CDR1 LNHDA and CDR2 SQIVND (reference sequence). CDR3 protein: CASRGTGVTGELFF. As DNA, the CDR3 is TGTGCCAGTAGGGGGACAGGAGTTACCGGGGAGCTGTTTTTT.

The chain has TRBV6-4 and TRBJ2-3, with a tentative D call TRBD1 (6 bases). CDR1 and CDR2 from the germline V gene are MRHNA and SNTAGT. The CDR3 runs to 15 residues. V was pared by 2 bases and J by 3 bases, with 12 bases between. For the CDR3, the DNA is TGTGCCAGCAGTGACCAGGGGACGAAGACAGATACGCAGTATTTT. Amino acid sequence: CASSDQGTKTDTQYF.

This clonotype showed up many times. The V and J genes are TRBV7-9 and TRBJ1-1; D not resolved. This CDR3 has 13 residues. Germline V CDR1 and CDR2: SEHNR, FQNEAQ (reference sequence). V shed 8 bases and J shed 0 bases, with 10 bases lying between them. CDR3 sequence reads: CASERGMNTEAFF. The DNA of the CDR3 is TGTGCCAGCGAACGGGGAATGAACACTGAAGCTTTCTTT.

This clonotype was detected many times. The chain joins TRBV19 to TRBJ2-3, with D hard to call. Germline values: CDR1 LNHDA, CDR2 SQIVND (reference sequence). The CDR3 has 12 residues. V dropped 5 bases and J dropped 4 bases, with 7 bases sitting between them. In nucleotides, the CDR3 is TGTGCCAGTAGTGGTGGATCAGATACGCAGTATTTT. This gives the protein CASSGGSDTQYF.

This clonotype has a count of ten or more. The V gene is TRBV30, the J gene TRBJ1-1; the D gene is possibly TRBD1 (5 bases). The germline gives CDR1 GTSNPN, CDR2 SVGIG (reference sequence). The CDR3 covers 17 residues. Between the trimmed V and J ends, which lost 2 bases and 0 bases, there was a span of 19 bases. CDR3 amino acids: CAWSTGAGTTLNTEAFF. The CDR3 nucleotides read TGTGCCTGGAGTACCGGGGCAGGGACTACCCTGAACACTGAAGCTTTCTTT.

This clonotype was seen many times. The rearrangement uses TRBV11-2 and TRBJ2-1; weak D call: TRBD2 (6 bases). There are 16 residues in the CDR3. V dropped 2 bases and J dropped 9 bases, with 20 bases sitting between them. Germline CDR1 reads SGHAT; CDR2 reads FQNNGV. The CDR3 spells CASSLWHASSVLEQFF. CDR3 DNA: TGTGCCAGCAGCTTATGGCACGCCTCTAGCGTCCTTGAGCAGTTCTTC.

This clonotype was seen at least ten times. The chain employs TRBV28 and TRBJ2-3, with D perhaps TRBD2 (5 bases). Trimming left V 5 bases short and J 3 bases short, with 12 bases between. In germline, CDR1 is MDHEN, CDR2 SYDVKM. This CDR3 is built from 14 residues. CDR3 protein: CASSPGGVTDTQYF. The CDR3 DNA sequence: TGTGCCAGCAGTCCTGGAGGTGTGACAGATACGCAGTATTTT. Together with reference TRBV28 and TRBJ2-3, the CDR3 gives the full variable domain: DVKVTQSSRYLVKRTGEKVFLECVQDMDHENMFWYRQDPGLGLRLIYFSYDVKMKEKGDIPEGYSVSREKKERFSLILESASTNQTSMYLCASSPGGVTDTQYFGPGTRLTVL.

This clonotype was picked up many times. The rearrangement uses TRBV28 and TRBJ1-1, with D hard to call. The CDR3 sequence is 14 residues long. Germline loops: CDR1 MDHEN, CDR2 SYDVKM. The V gene lost 6 bases and the J gene lost 1 base, with 12 bases spanning the gap. CDR3 DNA sequence: TGTGCCAGCAGCTTTAGGGTACGGAACACTGAAGCTTTCTTT. It encodes CASSFRVRNTEAFF.